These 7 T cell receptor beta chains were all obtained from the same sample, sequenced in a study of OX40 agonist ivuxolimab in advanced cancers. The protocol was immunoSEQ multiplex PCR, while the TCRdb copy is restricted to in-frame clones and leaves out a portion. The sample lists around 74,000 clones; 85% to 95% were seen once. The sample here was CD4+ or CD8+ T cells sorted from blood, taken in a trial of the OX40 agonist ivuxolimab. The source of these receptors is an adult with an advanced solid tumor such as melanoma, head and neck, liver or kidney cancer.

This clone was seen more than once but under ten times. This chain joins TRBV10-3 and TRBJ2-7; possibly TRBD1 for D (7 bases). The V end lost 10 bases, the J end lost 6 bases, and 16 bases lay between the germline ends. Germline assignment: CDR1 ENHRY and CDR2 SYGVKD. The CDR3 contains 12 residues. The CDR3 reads CATHAGGGEQYF. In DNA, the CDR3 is TGTGCCACCCATGCAGGGGGAGGCGAGCAGTACTTC.

CDR3 DNA: TGTGCCATCAGGGACCCCCGGGCAGGGGAAACAGATACGCAGTATTTT. This gives the protein CAIRDPRAGETDTQYF. This chain joins TRBV10-3 and TRBJ2-3, with D possibly TRBD1 on 6 matching bases. With 6 bases removed from V and 3 bases from J, the gap between germline ends came to 19 bases. Per the germline V gene, CDR1 is ENHRY and CDR2 is SYGVKD. The CDR3 is 16 residues long.

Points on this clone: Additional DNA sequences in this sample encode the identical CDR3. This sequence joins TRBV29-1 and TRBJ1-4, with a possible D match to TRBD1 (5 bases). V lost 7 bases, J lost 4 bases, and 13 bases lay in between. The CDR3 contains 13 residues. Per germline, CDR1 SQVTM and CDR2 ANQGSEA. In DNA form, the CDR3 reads TGCAGCGCTCCTTCTGGGGGTAATGAAAAACTGTTTTTT. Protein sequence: CSAPSGGNEKLFF.

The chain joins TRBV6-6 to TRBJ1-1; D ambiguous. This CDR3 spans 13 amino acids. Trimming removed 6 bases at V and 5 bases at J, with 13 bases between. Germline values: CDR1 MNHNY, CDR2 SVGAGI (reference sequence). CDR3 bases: TGTGCCAGCAGCCTAGGGCGGGGAACTGAAGCTTTCTTT. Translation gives CASSLGRGTEAFF.

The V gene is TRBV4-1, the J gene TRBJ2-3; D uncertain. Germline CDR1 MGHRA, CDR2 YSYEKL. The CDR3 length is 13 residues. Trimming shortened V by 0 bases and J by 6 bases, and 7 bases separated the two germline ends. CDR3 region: CASSQDRPDTQYF. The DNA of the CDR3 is TGCGCCAGCAGCCAAGATCGCCCCGATACGCAGTATTTT.

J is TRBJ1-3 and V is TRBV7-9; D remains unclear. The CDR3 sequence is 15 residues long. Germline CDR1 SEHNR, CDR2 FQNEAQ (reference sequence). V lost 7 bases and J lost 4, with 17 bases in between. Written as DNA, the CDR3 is TGTGCCAGCATCAGAGACGGGGTCTCAGGAAACACCATATATTTT. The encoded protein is CASIRDGVSGNTIYF.

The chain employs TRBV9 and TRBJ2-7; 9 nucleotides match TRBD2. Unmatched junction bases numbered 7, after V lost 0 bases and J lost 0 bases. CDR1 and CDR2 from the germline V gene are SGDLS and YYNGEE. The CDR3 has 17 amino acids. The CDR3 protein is CASSVGYASGVSYEQYF. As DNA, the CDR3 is TGTGCCAGCAGCGTAGGTTACGCTAGCGGGGTCTCCTACGAGCAGTACTTC.